This T cell receptor beta chain was profiled in a study of breast tumors, draining lymph nodes, adjacent tissues. Findings and limits, study-wide: Tumor T cell lymph node origin was a supported hypothesis, not proven. Tumor repertoires ranked between lymph nodes and nontumor tissue in diversity, with V and J gene preferences. Tumor and nontumor repertoires were significantly more similar in luminal-like than in basal-like breast cancer. Data fit most tumor T cells coming from lymph node, expanding in tumor.

This clonotype was detected many times. Its specificity is unknown. Samples came from axillary lymph nodes draining the breast cancer. MiXCR, applied by TCRdb to the multiplex PCR reads, yields one record per CDR3 protein. The profile covers nearly 200,000 distinct CDR3 sequences, with roughly 31% appearing a single time and over 4% taken by the ten largest. The ends were cut back, 5 bases at V and 6 bases at J, with 15 bases in the middle. The V gene's germline CDR1 is LNHDA and CDR2 SQIVND (reference sequence). CDR3 length: 14 residues. The specimen sequenced was axillary lymph node tissue. This clonotype was sampled from a female donor with breast cancer. Some clones in this sample may be carry-over from other donors' samples. This chain uses TRBV19 with TRBJ2-3, with a weak D call TRBD2 (7 bases). CDR3 sequence: CASSGGGGADTQYF. DNA for the CDR3: TGTGCCAGTAGTGGGGGGGGCGGGGCGGATACGCAGTATTTT.